The T cell receptor (beta chain) under discussion was sequenced for a study of shared clonotypes between healthy human individuals. Source study methods: As immunoSEQ supplied junction-only sequences (without quality scores), filtering differed. This table comes from immunoSEQ multiplex PCR, and its TCRdb copy is limited to in-frame clones, with some not included. V, J and clone size were drawn from that table, and D and trimming were deduced from the DNA. The repertoire consists of about 680,000 clones, with 55% to 85% occurring once and the leading ten covering around 1.8%. Study results and caveats: Sharing across four donors was highest in naive CD4 (around 5%) and lowest in memory CD8 (around 0.4%). Among the subsets, naive ones generally showed larger estimated richness than memory ones.

Remarks on this clone: As yet, its antigen is unknown.

The origin of this receptor is a woman between 25 and 40 years old in good health. Material: memory CD4+ T cells sorted from blood. Subset in this sample: CD45RA-negative fraction.

CDR3 coding DNA: TGTGCCAGCAGTTTACGGAGAGCTAATGAAAAACTGTTTTTT. Translating it yields CASSLRRANEKLFF. V usage is TRBV28 and J usage is TRBJ1-4; no clear D. This CDR3 is 14 amino acids long. Germline loops: CDR1 MDHEN, CDR2 SYDVKM. V dropped 2 bases and J dropped 3 bases, with 7 bases sitting between them.